This record concerns one TCR beta chain sequence. The CDR3 loop spans 14 amino acids. Between the trimmed V and J ends, which lost 3 bases and 0 bases, there was a span of 7 bases. The germline CDR1 and CDR2 sequences are SGHRS and YFSETQ. The record originates from a study of blood T cell repertoires in COVID-19. Here immunoSEQ multiplex PCR was the method, and the copy in TCRdb shows in-frame clones only, minus some. The sample lists a few hundred thousand clones; approximately 86% were seen once. Sequencing input: peripheral blood. The receptor was isolated from a woman aged 25 to 39 who had recovered from COVID-19. This chain joins TRBV5-1 and TRBJ1-3; maybe TRBD1 (5 bases). CDR3 nucleotide sequence: TGCGCCAGCAGCTCAGGGTTCTCTGGAAACACCATATATTTT. Amino acid sequence: CASSSGFSGNTIYF. Combining the CDR3 with reference TRBV5-1 and TRBJ1-3 gives the whole variable domain KAGVTQTPRYLIKTRGQQVTLSCSPISGHRSVSWYQQTPGQGLQFLFEYFSETQRNKGNFPGRFSGRQFSNSRSEMNVSTLELGDSALYLCASSSGFSGNTIYFGEGSWLTVV.